This TCR beta chain is drawn from a study of shared clonotypes between healthy human individuals. The CDR3 runs to 17 residues. Looked up from germline, CDR1 is MNHEY and CDR2 is SMNVEV (reference sequence). V shed 5 bases and J shed 5 bases, with 22 bases lying between them. Positively selected for CCR7, the CD45RO-negative cells used as naive CD8 cells excluded terminally differentiated effector memory CD45RA+ cells. Clones were read by immunoSEQ multiplex PCR, and TCRdb kept only the in-frame ones, dropping some. Of hundreds of thousands of clones in the sample, approximately 96% were seen once. The sequence was obtained from a woman in her 30s in good health. The specimen sequenced was naive CD8+ T cells sorted from blood. This chain links TRBV27 with TRBJ2-1; a possible D gene is TRBD2 (6 bases). For the CDR3, the DNA is TGTGCCAGCAGTCCCCGAACCATGACGGGAGTGGACAATGAGCAGTTCTTC. It codes for CASSPRTMTGVDNEQFF.